The 17 T cell receptor beta chains listed next were all sequenced from one sample in a study of identical twins. TCRdb reprocessed the 5' RACE reads via MiXCR and lists one record per CDR3 protein. The table has more than 250,000 distinct CDR3 sequences, under 9% seen once; the top ten hold around 2.1%. The same data also contributed to another study, on yellow fever vaccine responses in identical twins.

The sequenced sample consisted of memory (CD45RO+) T cells sorted from blood. The receptor set was obtained from a woman between 18 and 30 years old in good health.

This clonotype was detected ten times or more. V gene TRBV20-1 combines with J gene TRBJ2-1; 12 bases are a match to TRBD2. Germline V gene sequence: CDR1 DFQATT, CDR2 SNEGSKA (reference sequence). V lost 0 bases, J lost 9 bases, and 6 bases stayed unmatched. The CDR3 runs to 15 residues. CDR3 sequence: CSARDLAGGPGEQFF. The CDR3 region has the DNA TGCAGTGCTAGAGATCTAGCGGGAGGGCCAGGTGAGCAGTTCTTC.

This clonotype came up many times. The V and J genes are TRBV6-2 or TRBV6-3 and TRBJ1-4; D is ambiguous. This CDR3 has 15 residues. Trimming cost V 2 bases and J 4 bases, with 11 bases left between them. Germline-derived CDR1 and CDR2 are MNHEY and SVGEGT. The DNA for the CDR3 is TGTGCCAGCAGTTACCCCCGGGTGGGTAATGAAAAACTGTTTTTT. Translating it yields CASSYPRVGNEKLFF.

This clonotype was seen only a few times. The chain links TRBV7-9 to TRBJ1-1, with D tentatively TRBD1 (5 bases). V dropped 1 base and J dropped 5 bases, with 11 bases sitting between them. The CDR3 runs 14 residues. Per the germline V gene, CDR1 is SEHNR and CDR2 is FQNEAQ (reference sequence). CDR3 nucleotides: TGTGCCAGCAGCTTAGAAGGGGTATCTACTGAAGCTTTCTTT. It specifies CASSLEGVSTEAFF. The whole variable domain, remainder taken from reference TRBV7-9 and TRBJ1-1, is DTGVSQNPRHKITKRGQNVTFRCDPISEHNRLYWYRQTLGQGPEFLTYFQNEAQLEKSRLLSDRFSAERPKGSFSTLEIQRTEQGDSAMYLCASSLEGVSTEAFFGQGTRLTVV.

The table lists this clonotype with many counts. The V call is TRBV9, the J call TRBJ2-4; 9 nucleotides line up with TRBD1. With V trimmed by 0 bases and J by 5 bases, 6 bases remained unmatched. The CDR3 extends over 16 amino acids. Germline V gene data show CDR1 as SGDLS and CDR2 as YYNGEE. The CDR3 is CASSVALGQGENIQYF. The CDR3, as DNA: TGTGCCAGCAGCGTAGCTCTGGGACAGGGTGAAAACATTCAGTACTTC.

This clonotype was recorded a few times. This chain connects TRBV6-1 to TRBJ1-5, with a tentative D call TRBD1 (5 bases). V was pared by 8 bases and J by 6 bases, with 14 bases between. The CDR3 has 13 amino acids. Germline V gene sequence: CDR1 MNHNS, CDR2 SASEGT. The CDR3 loop reads CASQGGESQPQHF. The CDR3 region has the DNA TGTGCCAGCCAGGGAGGGGAGAGTCAGCCCCAGCATTTT.

As regards this clonotype: The junction departs from the called germline gene at one end, perhaps through a read error. This sequence joins TRBV5-6 and TRBJ1-2; weak D call: TRBD1 (6 bases). The germline CDR1 and CDR2 sequences are SGHDT and YYEEEE. The CDR3 has 14 amino acids. The CDR3 protein is CASSLPSGGYSYTF. The CDR3 DNA follows: TGTGCCAGCAGCCTCCCGTCGGGGGGCTATAGCTACACCTTC.

This clonotype appeared a few times. J is TRBJ2-3 and V is TRBV3-1; D is possibly TRBD1 or TRBD2 (6 bases each). Germline CDR1 LGHDT, CDR2 YNNKEL (reference sequence). CDR3 length: 17 amino acids. V lost 1 base and J 5 bases, leaving 19 bases between the germline ends. CDR3 sequence (DNA): TGTGCCAGCAGCCAAGGAAGGGTCGGGGGCCGGGGAGATACGCAGTATTTT. Translation: CASSQGRVGGRGDTQYF.

V gene TRBV2 combines with J gene TRBJ1-5, with D uncertain. The germline gives CDR1 SNHLY, CDR2 FYNNEI. The V gene lost 4 bases and the J gene lost 6 bases, with 10 bases spanning the gap. The CDR3 runs to 13 residues. CDR3 nucleotides: TGTGCCAGCAGTGCAGACCAGAGTCAGCCCCAGCATTTT. Amino acids: CASSADQSQPQHF.

This clonotype was detected ten times or more. The chain links TRBV11-2 to TRBJ2-3; D unresolved. There are 14 residues in the CDR3. Trimming shortened V by 3 bases and J by 6 bases, and 13 bases separated the two germline ends. Germline-derived CDR1 and CDR2 are SGHAT and FQNNGV. DNA of the CDR3: TGTGCCAGCAGCTTCATAAACACGGGCGATACGCAGTATTTT. This codes for CASSFINTGDTQYF. Using reference TRBV11-2 and TRBJ2-3 for the parts outside the CDR3, the full variable domain is EAGVAQSPRYKIIEKRQSVAFWCNPISGHATLYWYQQILGQGPKLLIQFQNNGVVDDSQLPKDRFSAERLKGVDSTLKIQPAKLEDSAVYLCASSFINTGDTQYFGPGTRLTVL.

This CDR3 reads CASSNQGGYEQYF. The CDR3, as DNA: TGTGCCAGCAGCAACCAAGGGGGCTACGAGCAGTACTTC. V is TRBV12-3 or TRBV12-4 and J is TRBJ2-7; tentatively, D is TRBD1 (6 bases). The ends were cut back, 6 bases at V and 3 bases at J, with 12 bases in the middle. CDR3 length: 13 amino acids.

This clonotype was picked up many times. The V call is TRBV12-3 or TRBV12-4, the J call TRBJ1-5, with TRBD1 identical over 9 bases. The CDR3 runs to 15 residues. V lost 6 bases, J lost 0 bases, and 3 bases stayed unmatched. CDR3 protein: CASRQGAISNQPQHF. DNA for the CDR3: TGTGCCAGCAGACAGGGGGCTATTAGCAATCAGCCCCAGCATTTT.

The table lists this clonotype with many counts. This rearrangement joins TRBV10-2 to TRBJ2-5; 9 bases agree with TRBD1. This CDR3 contains 14 residues. CDR1 is WSHSY, CDR2 SAAADI, per germline. Germline trimming cut 4 bases from V and 5 bases from J; bases unmatched to any gene: 5. The CDR3 loop is CASSVQGARETQYF. In DNA, the CDR3 is TGCGCCAGCAGTGTACAGGGGGCCCGGGAGACCCAGTACTTC.

This clonotype was observed a handful of times. The V call is TRBV28, the J call TRBJ2-3; D is unresolved. CDR3 length: 17 amino acids. Germline CDR1 MDHEN, CDR2 SYDVKM. Trimming removed 2 bases from V and 4 bases from J, with 19 bases in between. CDR3 amino acids: CASSLGVLHRASDTQYF. In DNA, the CDR3 is TGTGCCAGCAGTTTAGGCGTCCTTCATAGGGCTTCAGATACGCAGTATTTT.

This clonotype was seen ten or more times. The CDR3 here is CASSQETTNEKLFF. The CDR3 coding sequence is TGCGCCAGCAGCCAGGAGACAACTAATGAAAAACTGTTTTTT. V usage is TRBV5-1 and J usage is TRBJ1-4; D call uncertain. The CDR3 has 14 residues. V lost 4 bases and J lost 0, with 7 bases in between. CDR1 and CDR2 (germline): SGHRS, YFSETQ.

This clonotype turned up a few times. V gene TRBV18 combines with J gene TRBJ2-7; D is possibly TRBD1 or TRBD2 (5 bases each). The germline V gene encodes CDR1 KGHSH and CDR2 LQKENI. Between the trimmed V and J ends, which lost 5 bases and 7 bases, there was a span of 15 bases. This CDR3 is built from 13 residues. CDR3 DNA: TGTGCCAGCTCAGGGGACCGCCTCTGGGAGCAGTACGTC. It is translated as CASSGDRLWEQYV.

The V and J genes are TRBV27 and TRBJ2-3, with D perhaps TRBD1 (5 bases). The CDR3 runs to 15 residues. The germline V gene encodes CDR1 MNHEY and CDR2 SMNVEV (reference sequence). With 7 bases removed from V and 0 bases from J, the gap between germline ends came to 14 bases. The CDR3 DNA is TGTGCCAGCACCCCCCCCCAGGGAAGCACAGATACGCAGTATTTT. Its protein product is CASTPPQGSTDTQYF.

This clonotype was seen more than once but under ten times. V gene TRBV2 combines with J gene TRBJ1-1; D remains unclear. V was cut by 6 bases and J by 2 bases, with 10 bases left in between. The germline gives CDR1 SNHLY, CDR2 FYNNEI. The CDR3 length is 13 residues. CDR3 loop: CASRTESNTEAFF. The DNA for the CDR3 is TGTGCCAGCAGGACCGAATCCAACACTGAAGCTTTCTTT. The full variable domain, with the rest looked up from reference TRBV2 and TRBJ1-1, is EPEVTQTPSHQVTQMGQEVILRCVPISNHLYFYWYRQILGQKVEFLVSFYNNEISEKSEIFDDQFSVERPDGSNFTLKIRSTKLEDSAMYFCASRTESNTEAFFGQGTRLTVV.